This T cell receptor (beta chain) was captured by sequencing in a study of radiotherapy plus CTLA-4 blockade in lung cancer. Whole-study context: Objective responses emerged in about 20% of patients, and over 30% attained disease control. Study conclusions and caveats: Early shifts in blood T cell clones, with interferon-beta, reportedly predicted response best. TCR clones originating in tumors grew in number in blood after radiotherapy plus ipilimumab.

In germline, CDR1 is WSHSY, CDR2 SAAADI. The V end was cut by 3 bases, the J end by 0 bases, with 6 bases between. The CDR3 length is 15 residues. Sequencing was performed with immunoSEQ multiplex PCR; in TCRdb, only in-frame clones are kept and a portion is missing. Of 50,000 or so clones listed, over 75% are singletons. In regard to this clone: Its antigen is still unknown.

The sequenced sample was peripheral blood, obtained from a patient treated with radiotherapy plus ipilimumab. This receptor was obtained from a human donor with non-small cell lung cancer whose response to radiotherapy plus ipilimumab could not be evaluated. This chain joins TRBV10-2 and TRBJ2-6; D unresolved. CDR3 amino acids: CASSDYSSGANVLTF. Here the CDR3 DNA reads TGCGCCAGCAGTGATTACAGCTCTGGGGCCAACGTCCTGACTTTC.